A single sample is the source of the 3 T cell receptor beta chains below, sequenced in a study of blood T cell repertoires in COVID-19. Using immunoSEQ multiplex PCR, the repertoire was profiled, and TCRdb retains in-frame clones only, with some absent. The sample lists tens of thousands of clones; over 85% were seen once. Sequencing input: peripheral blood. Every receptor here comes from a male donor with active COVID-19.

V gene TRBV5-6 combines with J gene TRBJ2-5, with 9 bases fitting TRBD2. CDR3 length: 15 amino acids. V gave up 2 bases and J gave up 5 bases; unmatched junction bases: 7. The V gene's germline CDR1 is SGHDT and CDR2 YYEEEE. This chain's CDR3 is CASSFGSSGAETQYF. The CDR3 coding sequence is TGTGCCAGCAGCTTTGGTTCTAGCGGGGCCGAGACCCAGTACTTC. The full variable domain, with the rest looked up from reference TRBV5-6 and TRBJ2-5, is DAGVTQSPTHLIKTRGQQVTLRCSPKSGHDTVSWYQQALGQGPQFIFQYYEEEERQRGNFPDRFSGHQFPNYSSELNVNALLLGDSALYLCASSFGSSGAETQYFGPGTRLLVL.

The CDR3 is CASSEDRYQPQHF. As DNA, the CDR3 is TGTGCCAGCAGTGAGGACAGGTATCAGCCCCAGCATTTT. The V call is TRBV6-4, the J call TRBJ1-5, with 7 bases lining up with TRBD1. Germline-derived CDR1 and CDR2 are MRHNA and SNTAGT. J was trimmed by 5 bases and V by 3 bases; bases with no gene match: 1. The CDR3 is 13 residues long.

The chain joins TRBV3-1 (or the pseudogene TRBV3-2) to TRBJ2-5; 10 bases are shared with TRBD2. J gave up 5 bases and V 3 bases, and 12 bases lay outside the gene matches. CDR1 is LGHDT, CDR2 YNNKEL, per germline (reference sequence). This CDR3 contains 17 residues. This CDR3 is CASSHSGGAGSLETQYF. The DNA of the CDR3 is TGTGCCAGCAGCCACAGCGGGGGGGCCGGTAGTCTTGAGACCCAGTACTTC.